The clone carrying this T cell receptor beta chain was detected only a few times. This entry is derived from a study of Graves' ophthalmopathy and Graves' hyperthyroidism. Study-wide context: Ahead of any treatment, peripheral blood was obtained at the initial diagnosis.

CDR1 and CDR2 (germline): MNHEY, SVGEGT. Losses at the gene ends were 4 bases for V and 3 bases for J; bases not matched to a gene: 6. The length of the CDR3 is 16 residues. RNA transcripts yielded amplified TCR beta CDR3 regions. First-round RT-PCR relied on HTBI primers, and a second-round multiplex PCR came next. One entry per CDR3 protein results from TCRdb running MiXCR on the multiplex PCR reads. The sample holds roughly 480,000 distinct CDR3 sequences; approximately 14% are singletons and the top ten take roughly 9.8%. J is TRBJ1-1 and V is TRBV6-2 or TRBV6-3, with 12 bases lining up with TRBD1. The TCR comes from a woman aged 25 to 39 with Graves' ophthalmopathy. What was sequenced was blood. CDR3 amino acids: CASSLRDRGHYTEAFF. As DNA, the CDR3 is TGTGCCAGCAGTTTAAGGGACAGGGGGCATTACACTGAAGCTTTCTTT.